Given below is one T cell receptor beta chain in context. This specimen comes from a study of blood T cell repertoires in COVID-19. Study information: There were acute and convalescent COVID-19 samples, and they came from the United States, Italy and Spain. Sample material is recorded as cDNA or gDNA derived from T cells, B-cell-depleted T cells, or PBMCs.

Trimming stripped 5 bases from V and 0 bases from J, with 7 bases between. The CDR3 spans 14 residues. The germline V gene encodes CDR1 MNHEY and CDR2 SVGEGT. Authors' processing steps: Estimation of nucleated cell counts was performed using reference gene primer amplification. Assay: immunoSEQ multiplex PCR; the TCRdb copy retains only in-frame clones and omits some. The V and J calls and the clone size are those of that table, but D and trimming were determined from the DNA. Of 150,000 to 200,000 clones in the sample, about four fifths are singletons; the top ten hold 10% to 15%. The sequenced sample was peripheral blood. The TCR sequence derives from a man between 65 and 85 years old who had recovered from COVID-19. The rearrangement links TRBV6-2 or TRBV6-3 to TRBJ1-4; D is perhaps TRBD1 (5 bases). The CDR3 loop is CASSTGSTNEKLFF. DNA for the CDR3: TGTGCCAGCAGTACAGGATCAACTAATGAAAAACTGTTTTTT.